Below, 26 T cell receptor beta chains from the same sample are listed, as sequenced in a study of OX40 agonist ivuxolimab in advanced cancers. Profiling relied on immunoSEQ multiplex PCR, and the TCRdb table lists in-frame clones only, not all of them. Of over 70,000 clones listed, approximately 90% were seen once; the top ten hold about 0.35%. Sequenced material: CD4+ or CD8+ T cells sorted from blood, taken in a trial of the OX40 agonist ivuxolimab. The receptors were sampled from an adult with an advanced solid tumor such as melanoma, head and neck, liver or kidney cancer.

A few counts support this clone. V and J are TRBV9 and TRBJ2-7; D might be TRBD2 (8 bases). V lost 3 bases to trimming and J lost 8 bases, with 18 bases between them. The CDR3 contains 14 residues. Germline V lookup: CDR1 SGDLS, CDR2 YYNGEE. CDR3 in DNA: TGTGCCAGCAGCGACGGGAGGGGGCATGGGAAGCAGTACTTC. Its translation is CASSDGRGHGKQYF.

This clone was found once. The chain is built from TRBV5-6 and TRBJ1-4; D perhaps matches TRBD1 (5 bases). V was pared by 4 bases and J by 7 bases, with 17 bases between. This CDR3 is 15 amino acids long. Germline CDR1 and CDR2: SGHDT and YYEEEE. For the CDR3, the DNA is TGTGCCAGCAGCCCAGGGTCAGTTTTATCTGAAAAACTGTTTTTT. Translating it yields CASSPGSVLSEKLFF.

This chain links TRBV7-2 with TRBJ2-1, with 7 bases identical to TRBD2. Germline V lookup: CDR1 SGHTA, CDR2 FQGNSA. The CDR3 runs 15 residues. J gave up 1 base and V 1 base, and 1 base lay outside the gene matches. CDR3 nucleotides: TGTGCCAGCAGCTTAGGCGGGGGTTCCTACAATGAGCAGTTCTTC. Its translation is CASSLGGGSYNEQFF.

The CDR3 sequence is CASSPSGNPSYEQYF. The CDR3 DNA is TGTGCCAGCAGCCCAAGCGGGAACCCCTCCTACGAGCAGTACTTC. The chain uses TRBV7-8 and TRBJ2-7; 7 positions match TRBD2. CDR3 length: 15 amino acids. The V and J ends lost 5 bases and 0 bases, in that order; junction bases with no gene match: 7. CDR1 is SGHVS and CDR2 is FQNEAQ in the germline V gene.

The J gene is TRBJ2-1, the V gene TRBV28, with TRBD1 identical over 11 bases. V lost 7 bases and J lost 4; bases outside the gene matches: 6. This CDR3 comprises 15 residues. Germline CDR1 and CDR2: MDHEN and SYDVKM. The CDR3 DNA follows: TGTGCCAGCACCACGGACAGGGGGCTGTACAATGAGCAGTTCTTC. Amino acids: CASTTDRGLYNEQFF. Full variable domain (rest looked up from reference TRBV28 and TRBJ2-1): DVKVTQSSRYLVKRTGEKVFLECVQDMDHENMFWYRQDPGLGLRLIYFSYDVKMKEKGDIPEGYSVSREKKERFSLILESASTNQTSMYLCASTTDRGLYNEQFFGPGTRLTVL.

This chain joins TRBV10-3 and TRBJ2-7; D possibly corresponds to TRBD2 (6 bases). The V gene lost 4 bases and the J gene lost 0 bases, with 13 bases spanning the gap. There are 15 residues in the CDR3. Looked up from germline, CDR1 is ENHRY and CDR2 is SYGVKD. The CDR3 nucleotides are TGTGCCATCAGTGGGACTAAGGTTGGCTCCTACGAGCAGTACTTC. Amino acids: CAISGTKVGSYEQYF.

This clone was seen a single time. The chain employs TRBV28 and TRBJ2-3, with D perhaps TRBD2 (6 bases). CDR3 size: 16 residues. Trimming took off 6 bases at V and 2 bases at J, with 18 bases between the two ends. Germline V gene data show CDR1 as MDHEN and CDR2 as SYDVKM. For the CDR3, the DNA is TGTGCCAGCAGGCACCTTAGCGGAGAGACCACAGATACGCAGTATTTT. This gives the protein CASRHLSGETTDTQYF. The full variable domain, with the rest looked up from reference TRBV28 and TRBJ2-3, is DVKVTQSSRYLVKRTGEKVFLECVQDMDHENMFWYRQDPGLGLRLIYFSYDVKMKEKGDIPEGYSVSREKKERFSLILESASTNQTSMYLCASRHLSGETTDTQYFGPGTRLTVL.

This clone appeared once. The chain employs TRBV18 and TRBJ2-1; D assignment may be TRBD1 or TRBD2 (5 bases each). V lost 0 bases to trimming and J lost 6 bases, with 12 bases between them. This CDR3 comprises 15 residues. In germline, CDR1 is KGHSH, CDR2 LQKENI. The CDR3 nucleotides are TGTGCCAGCTCACCACCGAGGACGGGGCTCAATGAGCAGTTCTTC. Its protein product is CASSPPRTGLNEQFF.

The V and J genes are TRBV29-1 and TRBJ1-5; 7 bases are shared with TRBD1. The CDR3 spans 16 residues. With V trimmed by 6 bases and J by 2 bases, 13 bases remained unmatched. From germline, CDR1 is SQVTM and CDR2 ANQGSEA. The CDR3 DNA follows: TGCAGCGTGCAGCTACAGGGGACAAGGGGCAATCAGCCCCAGCATTTT. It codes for CSVQLQGTRGNQPQHF.

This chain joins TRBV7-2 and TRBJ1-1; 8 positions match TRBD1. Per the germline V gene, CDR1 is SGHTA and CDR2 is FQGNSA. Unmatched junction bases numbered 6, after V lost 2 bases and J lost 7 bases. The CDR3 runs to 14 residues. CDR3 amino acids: CASSLSTGVGEAFF. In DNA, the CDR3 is TGTGCCAGCAGCTTATCGACAGGGGTCGGTGAAGCTTTCTTT.

The chain's CDR3 is CASSILAGGDNEQFF. CDR3 DNA: TGTGCCAGCAGTATCTTAGCGGGAGGGGACAATGAGCAGTTCTTC. The rearrangement joins TRBV6-6 to TRBJ2-1; the match to TRBD2 covers 11 bases. The CDR3 spans 15 residues. The V gene's germline CDR1 is MNHNY and CDR2 SVGAGI (reference sequence). The V and J ends lost 5 bases and 5 bases, in that order; junction bases with no gene match: 5.

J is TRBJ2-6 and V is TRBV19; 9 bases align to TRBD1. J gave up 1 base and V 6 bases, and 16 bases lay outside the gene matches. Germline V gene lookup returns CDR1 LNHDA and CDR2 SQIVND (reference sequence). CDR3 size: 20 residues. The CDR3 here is CASSQSGGTGGVSGANVLTF. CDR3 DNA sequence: TGTGCCAGTAGCCAGTCTGGGGGTACAGGGGGCGTTTCTGGGGCCAACGTCCTGACTTTC.

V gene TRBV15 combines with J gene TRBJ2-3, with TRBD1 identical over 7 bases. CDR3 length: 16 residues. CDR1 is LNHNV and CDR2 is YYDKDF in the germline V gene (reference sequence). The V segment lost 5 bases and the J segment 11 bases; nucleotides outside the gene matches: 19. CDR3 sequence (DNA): TGTGCCACCAGCGGATCAAACAGGGGCCCAGGGTGGGAGCAGTATTTT. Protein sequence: CATSGSNRGPGWEQYF.

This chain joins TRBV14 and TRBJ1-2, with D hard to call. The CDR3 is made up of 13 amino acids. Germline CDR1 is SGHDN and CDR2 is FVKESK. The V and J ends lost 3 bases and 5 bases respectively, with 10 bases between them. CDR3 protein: CASSHQIAYGYTF. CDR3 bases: TGTGCCAGCAGCCACCAGATCGCTTATGGCTACACCTTC. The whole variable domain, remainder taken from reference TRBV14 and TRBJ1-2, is EAGVTQFPSHSVIEKGQTVTLRCDPISGHDNLYWYRRVMGKEIKFLLHFVKESKQDESGMPNNRFLAERTGGTYSTLKVQPAELEDSGVYFCASSHQIAYGYTFGSGTRLTVV.

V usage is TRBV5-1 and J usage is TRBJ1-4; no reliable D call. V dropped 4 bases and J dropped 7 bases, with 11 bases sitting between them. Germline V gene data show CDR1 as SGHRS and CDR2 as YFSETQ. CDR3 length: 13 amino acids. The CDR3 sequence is CASSPAPGEKLFF. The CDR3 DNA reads TGCGCCAGCAGCCCGGCCCCCGGTGAAAAACTGTTTTTT.

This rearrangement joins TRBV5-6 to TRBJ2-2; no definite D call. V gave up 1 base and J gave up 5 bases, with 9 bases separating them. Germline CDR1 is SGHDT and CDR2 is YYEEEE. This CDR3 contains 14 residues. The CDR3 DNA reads TGTGCCAGCAGCTTGTTCTCGGGTACCGGGGAGCTGTTTTTT. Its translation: CASSLFSGTGELFF.

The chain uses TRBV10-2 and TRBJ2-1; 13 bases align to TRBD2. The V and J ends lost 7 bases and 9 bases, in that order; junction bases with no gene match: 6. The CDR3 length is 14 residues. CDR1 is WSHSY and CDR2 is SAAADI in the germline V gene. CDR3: CASNLGLAGLEQFF. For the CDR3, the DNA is TGCGCCAGCAACCTGGGACTAGCGGGACTTGAGCAGTTCTTC.

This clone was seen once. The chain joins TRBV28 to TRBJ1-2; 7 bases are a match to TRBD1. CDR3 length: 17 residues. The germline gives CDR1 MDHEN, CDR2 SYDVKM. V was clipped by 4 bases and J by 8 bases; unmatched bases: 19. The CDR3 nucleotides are TGTGCCAGCAGTTCATTCCTGGGGGCGGGGAGGGGGCAAGGCTACACCTTC. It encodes CASSSFLGAGRGQGYTF.

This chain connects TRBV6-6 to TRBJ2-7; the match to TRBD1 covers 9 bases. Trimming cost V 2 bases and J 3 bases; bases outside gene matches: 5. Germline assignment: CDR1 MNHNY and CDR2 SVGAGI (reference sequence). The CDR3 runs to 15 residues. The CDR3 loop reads CASSYPGQGGYEQYF. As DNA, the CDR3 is TGTGCCAGCAGTTACCCGGGACAGGGTGGCTACGAGCAGTACTTC.

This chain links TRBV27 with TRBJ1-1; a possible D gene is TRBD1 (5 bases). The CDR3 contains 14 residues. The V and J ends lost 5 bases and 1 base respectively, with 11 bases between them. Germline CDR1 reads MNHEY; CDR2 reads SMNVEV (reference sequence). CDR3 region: CASSPAQGNTEAFF. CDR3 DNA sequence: TGTGCCAGCAGTCCGGCCCAGGGGAACACTGAAGCTTTCTTT.

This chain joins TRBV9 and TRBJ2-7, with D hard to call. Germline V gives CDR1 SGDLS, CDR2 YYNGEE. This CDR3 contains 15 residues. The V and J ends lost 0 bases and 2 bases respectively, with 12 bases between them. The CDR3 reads CASSVAIGYAYEQYF. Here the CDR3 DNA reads TGTGCCAGCAGCGTAGCTATCGGGTACGCCTACGAGCAGTACTTC.

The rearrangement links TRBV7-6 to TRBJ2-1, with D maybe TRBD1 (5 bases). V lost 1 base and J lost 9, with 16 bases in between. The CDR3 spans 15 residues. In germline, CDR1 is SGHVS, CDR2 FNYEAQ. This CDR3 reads CASSLVDNLMGEQFF. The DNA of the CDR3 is TGTGCCAGCAGCTTAGTGGACAATCTTATGGGTGAGCAGTTCTTC.

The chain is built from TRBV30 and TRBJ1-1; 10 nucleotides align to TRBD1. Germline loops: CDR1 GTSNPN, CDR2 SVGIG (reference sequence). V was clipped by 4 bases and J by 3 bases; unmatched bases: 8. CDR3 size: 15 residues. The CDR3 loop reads CAWKRDRGLYTEAFF. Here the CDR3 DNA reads TGTGCCTGGAAGCGAGACAGGGGGCTGTACACTGAAGCTTTCTTT.

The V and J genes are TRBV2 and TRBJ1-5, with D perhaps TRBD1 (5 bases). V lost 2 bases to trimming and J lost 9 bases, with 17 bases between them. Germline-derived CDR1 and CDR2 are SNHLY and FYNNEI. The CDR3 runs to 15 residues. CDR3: CASSERSAGGGPQHF. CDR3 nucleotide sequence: TGTGCCAGCAGTGAAAGGTCGGCAGGCGGGGGGCCCCAGCATTTT.

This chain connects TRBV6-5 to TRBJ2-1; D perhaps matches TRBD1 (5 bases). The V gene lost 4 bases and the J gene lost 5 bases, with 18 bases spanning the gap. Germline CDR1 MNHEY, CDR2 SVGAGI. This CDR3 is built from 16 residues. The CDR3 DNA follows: TGTGCCAGCAGTTTCCTCCGGCTAGGGGAAGACAATGAGCAGTTCTTC. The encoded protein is CASSFLRLGEDNEQFF.

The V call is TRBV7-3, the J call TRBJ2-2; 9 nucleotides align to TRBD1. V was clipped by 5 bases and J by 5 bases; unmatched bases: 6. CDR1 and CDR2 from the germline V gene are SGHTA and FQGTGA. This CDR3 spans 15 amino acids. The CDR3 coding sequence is TGTGCCAGCAGCCCTGGACAGGGGAGGACCGGGGAGCTGTTTTTT. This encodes CASSPGQGRTGELFF.